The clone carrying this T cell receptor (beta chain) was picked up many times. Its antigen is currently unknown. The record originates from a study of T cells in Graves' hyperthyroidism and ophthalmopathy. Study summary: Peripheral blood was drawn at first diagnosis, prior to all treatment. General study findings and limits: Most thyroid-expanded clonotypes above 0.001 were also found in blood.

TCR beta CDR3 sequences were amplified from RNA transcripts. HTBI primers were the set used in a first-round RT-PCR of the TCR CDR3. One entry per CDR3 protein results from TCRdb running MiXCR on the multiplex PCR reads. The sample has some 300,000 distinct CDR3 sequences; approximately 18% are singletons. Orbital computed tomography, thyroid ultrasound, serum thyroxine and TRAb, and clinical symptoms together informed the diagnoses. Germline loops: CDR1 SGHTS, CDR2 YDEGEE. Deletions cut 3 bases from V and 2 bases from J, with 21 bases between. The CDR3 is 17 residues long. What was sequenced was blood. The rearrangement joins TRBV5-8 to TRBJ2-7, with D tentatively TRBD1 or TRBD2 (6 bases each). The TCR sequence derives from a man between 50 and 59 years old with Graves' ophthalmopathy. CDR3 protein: CASSWGRGGLAAYEQYF. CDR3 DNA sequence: TGTGCCAGCAGCTGGGGTAGAGGGGGACTCGCTGCCTACGAGCAGTACTTC.